This T cell receptor beta chain was captured by sequencing in a study of T cells in localized non-small cell lung cancer. Whole-study findings and limits: Overall survival was longer when the density of T cells in the blood was higher. Only one tumor region was sequenced, so heterogeneity remains possible. Adjacent lung was found to contain a median about 60 of the top 100 tumor clones. Measurement of T cell clonality placed uninvolved adjacent lung highest, above the level in tumor.

The data were produced by immunoSEQ multiplex PCR, yet TCRdb's version contains in-frame clones alone and is incomplete. The sample lists around 140,000 clones; 70% to 90% were seen once. As regards this clone: Its antigen is unknown.

This CDR3 is built from 15 residues. Trimming stripped 0 bases from V and 6 bases from J, with 11 bases between. Germline V gene data show CDR1 as KGHSH and CDR2 as LQKENI. The clonotype was recovered from a female donor at least 60 years old with stage I lung adenocarcinoma. Here the sequenced sample was peripheral blood, taken before any cancer treatment. V and J are TRBV18 and TRBJ2-2, with no clear D. The CDR3 region is CASSPPGGFSGELFF. Written as DNA, the CDR3 is TGTGCCAGCTCACCACCGGGTGGTTTCTCCGGGGAGCTGTTTTTT.